The sequence of this TCR beta chain was determined in a study of neurological immune-mediated disorders. This clonotype was seen at least ten times. What it binds is unknown. Whole-study results and caveats: Sharing of CDR3 amino acid sequences among expanded clones across subjects was absent, suggesting private repertoires in all groups. Expansion of TCR clones was greatest in HTLV-1-associated myelopathy and smallest in multiple sclerosis, where it fell below that of healthy controls.

Time point meaning: longitudinal time-point 3. It was from 2 million PBMCs stored at -80 C that the unsorted libraries were obtained. Each TCR transcript was tagged with a 10-nucleotide random UMI during 5'RACE. TCRdb used MiXCR to reprocess the 5' RACE reads, holding one entry per CDR3 protein. The sample holds more than 100,000 distinct CDR3 sequences, approximately 10% seen once. V was cut by 6 bases and J by 2 bases, with 15 bases left in between. The CDR3 length is 15 residues. Germline CDR1 WNHNN, CDR2 SYGVQD (reference sequence). This sequence joins TRBV10-1 and TRBJ2-3; possible D gene TRBD1, 6 bases. The sequence was obtained from a female donor with HTLV-1-associated myelopathy (HAM/TSP). Sequencing was performed on PBMCs. Written as DNA, the CDR3 is TGCGCCAGCAGCCTGGACAGCCCGTCCACAGATACGCAGTATTTT. Protein product: CASSLDSPSTDTQYF.